The rows below give T cell receptor beta chains drawn from one sample of a study of CD8 T cells in ankylosing spondylitis. TCRdb called the 5' RACE reads again in MiXCR, with one record for every CDR3 protein. The table shows about 90,000 distinct CDR3 sequences, with roughly 10% occurring only once. Sequences were obtained from blood, either unsorted or a sorted T cell fraction (not recorded which). The receptors shown here come from a male donor with ankylosing spondylitis. Both conserved end residues are trimmed from each CDR3. Fields, in order: CDR3 protein, CDR3 length, V gene, D gene, J gene. D genes are given only for firm matches.

CDR3 protein: ASSFRDSYNEQF
CDR3 length: 12
V gene: TRBV6-5
D gene: NA
J gene: TRBJ2-1

CDR3 protein: ASSLGLASNTGELF
CDR3 length: 14
V gene: TRBV27
D gene: NA
J gene: TRBJ2-2

CDR3 protein: ASSPSRREVKDEQF
CDR3 length: 14
V gene: TRBV12-3/TRBV12-4
D gene: TRBD2
J gene: TRBJ2-1

CDR3 protein: ASSPSLGQNTGELF
CDR3 length: 14
V gene: TRBV13
D gene: NA
J gene: TRBJ2-2

CDR3 protein: ASSVTRDPWNEQF
CDR3 length: 13
V gene: TRBV9
D gene: NA
J gene: TRBJ2-1

CDR3 protein: ASSFGGAGANVLT
CDR3 length: 13
V gene: TRBV27
D gene: NA
J gene: TRBJ2-6

CDR3 protein: SARYRDHTDTQY
CDR3 length: 12
V gene: TRBV20-1
D gene: NA
J gene: TRBJ2-3

CDR3 protein: ASSPGPSKNIQY
CDR3 length: 12
V gene: TRBV3-1
D gene: NA
J gene: TRBJ2-4

CDR3 protein: ASSFDYRGVGYGYT
CDR3 length: 14
V gene: TRBV12-3/TRBV12-4
D gene: TRBD1
J gene: TRBJ1-2

CDR3 protein: ASSVSLPTVNGYT
CDR3 length: 13
V gene: TRBV9
D gene: NA
J gene: TRBJ1-2

CDR3 protein: ASSFGIGTSTDTQY
CDR3 length: 14
V gene: TRBV12-3/TRBV12-4
D gene: NA
J gene: TRBJ2-3

CDR3 protein: ASSHPPRYGLPYNEQF
CDR3 length: 16
V gene: TRBV3-1
D gene: NA
J gene: TRBJ2-1

CDR3 protein: ASSLGENSYEQY
CDR3 length: 12
V gene: TRBV5-1
D gene: NA
J gene: TRBJ2-7

CDR3 protein: ASSLGGSGTEQY
CDR3 length: 12
V gene: TRBV7-9
D gene: NA
J gene: TRBJ2-7

CDR3 protein: ASSLAGATDTQY
CDR3 length: 12
V gene: TRBV7-6
D gene: NA
J gene: TRBJ2-3

CDR3 protein: ASSTRGTGVEQY
CDR3 length: 12
V gene: TRBV5-1
D gene: TRBD1
J gene: TRBJ2-7

CDR3 protein: ASSPDRGGLSEKLF
CDR3 length: 14
V gene: TRBV5-1
D gene: TRBD1
J gene: TRBJ1-4

CDR3 protein: SARGQGTYGYT
CDR3 length: 11
V gene: TRBV20-1
D gene: TRBD1
J gene: TRBJ1-2

CDR3 protein: ASRTGLYGYT
CDR3 length: 10
V gene: TRBV27
D gene: NA
J gene: TRBJ1-2

CDR3 protein: ASSDIRGRTHNEQF
CDR3 length: 14
V gene: TRBV10-2
D gene: TRBD2
J gene: TRBJ2-1

CDR3 protein: ASSSPAGGSSYEQY
CDR3 length: 14
V gene: TRBV7-6
D gene: TRBD2
J gene: TRBJ2-7

CDR3 protein: SARVYRSTDTQY
CDR3 length: 12
V gene: TRBV20-1
D gene: NA
J gene: TRBJ2-3

CDR3 protein: ASSLPLDSTDTQY
CDR3 length: 13
V gene: TRBV7-9
D gene: NA
J gene: TRBJ2-3

CDR3 protein: ASTLRGVYEQY
CDR3 length: 11
V gene: TRBV5-5
D gene: TRBD2
J gene: TRBJ2-7

CDR3 protein: ASSEGGRRQGLYGYT
CDR3 length: 15
V gene: TRBV25-1
D gene: TRBD1
J gene: TRBJ1-2

CDR3 protein: ASSTSGTPNEQF
CDR3 length: 12
V gene: TRBV10-2
D gene: TRBD2
J gene: TRBJ2-1

CDR3 protein: ASSFIAGNTGELF
CDR3 length: 13
V gene: TRBV11-2
D gene: TRBD2
J gene: TRBJ2-2

CDR3 protein: ASSALPTDTQY
CDR3 length: 11
V gene: TRBV6-6
D gene: NA
J gene: TRBJ2-3

CDR3 protein: ASSESETGDRYEQY
CDR3 length: 14
V gene: TRBV25-1
D gene: TRBD1
J gene: TRBJ2-7

CDR3 protein: ASSPTEETQY
CDR3 length: 10
V gene: TRBV18
D gene: NA
J gene: TRBJ2-5

CDR3 protein: ASALGPYNEQF
CDR3 length: 11
V gene: TRBV12-5
D gene: NA
J gene: TRBJ2-1

CDR3 protein: ASSFTGEVTYNEQF
CDR3 length: 14
V gene: TRBV5-5
D gene: NA
J gene: TRBJ2-1

CDR3 protein: ASSLIGTANTEAF
CDR3 length: 13
V gene: TRBV7-9
D gene: TRBD1
J gene: TRBJ1-1

CDR3 protein: ASSLGQGYNEQF
CDR3 length: 12
V gene: TRBV5-1
D gene: NA
J gene: TRBJ2-1

CDR3 protein: ASSPWGQGSNEQF
CDR3 length: 13
V gene: TRBV27
D gene: TRBD1
J gene: TRBJ2-1

CDR3 protein: ATSHGQSNQPQH
CDR3 length: 12
V gene: TRBV15
D gene: NA
J gene: TRBJ1-5

CDR3 protein: ASSGLTGEAF
CDR3 length: 10
V gene: TRBV25-1
D gene: TRBD1
J gene: TRBJ1-1

CDR3 protein: ASLSWGAGDGDTQY
CDR3 length: 14
V gene: TRBV6-1
D gene: TRBD2
J gene: TRBJ2-3

CDR3 protein: SARVEGVGTGELF
CDR3 length: 13
V gene: TRBV20-1
D gene: NA
J gene: TRBJ2-2

CDR3 protein: ASSQEPGLVSTDTQY
CDR3 length: 15
V gene: TRBV4-1
D gene: TRBD2
J gene: TRBJ2-3

CDR3 protein: ASSETPLPLGYGYT
CDR3 length: 14
V gene: TRBV12-3/TRBV12-4
D gene: NA
J gene: TRBJ1-2

CDR3 protein: SVVTAKREEQY
CDR3 length: 11
V gene: TRBV29-1
D gene: NA
J gene: TRBJ2-7

CDR3 protein: ASSRGGWREVNEQF
CDR3 length: 14
V gene: TRBV7-9
D gene: TRBD2
J gene: TRBJ2-1

CDR3 protein: ASCEGVTGELF
CDR3 length: 11
V gene: TRBV12-3/TRBV12-4
D gene: NA
J gene: TRBJ2-2

CDR3 protein: ASSYGASTEAF
CDR3 length: 11
V gene: TRBV6-5
D gene: NA
J gene: TRBJ1-1

CDR3 protein: ASSSDHEQY
CDR3 length: 9
V gene: TRBV7-9
D gene: NA
J gene: TRBJ2-7

CDR3 protein: ASSAVYNEQF
CDR3 length: 10
V gene: TRBV14
D gene: NA
J gene: TRBJ2-1

CDR3 protein: ASSLGSGELF
CDR3 length: 10
V gene: TRBV12-3/TRBV12-4
D gene: NA
J gene: TRBJ2-2